A single T cell receptor (beta chain) is shown here with its context. Antigen: not known. These data belong to a study of T-cell memory formation after mild COVID-19. Study-wide background: Each donor largely had its own TCR clusters. General observations from the study: Contracting clones from day 15 to 85 had balanced CD4/CD8; later expanders favoured CD4+.

Trimming took off 0 bases at V and 6 bases at J, with 18 bases between the two ends. This CDR3 contains 17 residues. Germline-derived CDR1 and CDR2 are LGHNT and FRNRAP. TCRdb passed the 5' RACE reads through MiXCR, listing each CDR3 protein once. The sample includes roughly 340,000 distinct CDR3 sequences, 15% seen only once; the top ten take approximately 20%. Sequences were obtained from PBMCs or a T cell subset sorted from them (not recorded which). This receptor was identified in a man younger than 30 who had mild COVID-19 (a few samples of this study predate the infection). Cell type and time point are not known. This chain links TRBV12-5 with TRBJ1-3, with D perhaps matching TRBD1 (5 bases). The CDR3 nucleotides are TGTGCTAGTGGTTTGGTAGTCCAGGGCCGCATTGCAAACACCATATATTTT. Its protein is CASGLVVQGRIANTIYF.